Below are 28 T cell receptor beta chains sequenced from a single sample in a study of beta chain features in type 1 diabetes. Expressed TCRB transcripts were sequenced because the isolated RNA had all been reverse transcribed beforehand. Method: immunoSEQ multiplex PCR; TCRdb's copy keeps in-frame clones and lacks some. The sample shows 350,000 to 450,000 clones, around 15% of them seen only once. Material for sequencing was naive CD4+ T cells from blood. The receptor set was obtained from a woman aged 18-29 years in good health.

The chain joins TRBV14 to TRBJ2-1; 10 bases agree with TRBD2. The CDR3 is 16 residues long. The germline V gene has CDR1 SGHDN and CDR2 FVKESK. The trim removed 4 bases at V and 6 bases at J, leaving 9 bases unmatched. CDR3 nucleotides: TGTGCCAGCAGCCCTCTAGCGGGAGATTCAGGCAATGAGCAGTTCTTC. Amino acids: CASSPLAGDSGNEQFF.

This chain joins TRBV29-1 and TRBJ1-1; 7 bases line up with TRBD1. Germline V gene lookup returns CDR1 SQVTM and CDR2 ANQGSEA. This CDR3 region has 14 residues. The V segment lost 4 bases and the J segment 3 bases; nucleotides outside the gene matches: 8. In DNA form, the CDR3 reads TGCAGCGTTGGGGTCGGGGGACAGCACACTGAAGCTTTCTTT. This translates into CSVGVGGQHTEAFF. The whole variable domain, remainder taken from reference TRBV29-1 and TRBJ1-1, is SAVISQKPSRDICQRGTSLTIQCQVDSQVTMMFWYRQQPGQSLTLIATANQGSEATYESGFVIDKFPISRPNLTFSTLTVSNMSPEDSSIYLCSVGVGGQHTEAFFGQGTRLTVV.

This sequence joins TRBV28 and TRBJ2-5, with TRBD1 matching 8 bases. The CDR3 length is 13 residues. Germline-derived CDR1 and CDR2 are MDHEN and SYDVKM. V trimming: 7 bases; J trimming: 1 base; junction bases outside the gene matches: 2. The CDR3 sequence is CASTQGAQETQYF. The CDR3 DNA reads as TGTGCCAGCACCCAGGGGGCCCAAGAGACCCAGTACTTC.

This clone has only a few counts. The chain is built from TRBV5-1 and TRBJ2-2, with 9 bases identical to TRBD1. The CDR3 contains 15 residues. Germline loops: CDR1 SGHRS, CDR2 YFSETQ. V shed 6 bases and J 3 bases; nucleotides not matched to a gene: 6. CDR3 amino acids: CASTTGTGHTGELFF. The CDR3 nucleotides are TGCGCCAGCACCACCGGGACAGGGCACACCGGGGAGCTGTTTTTT.

The rearrangement joins TRBV5-4 to TRBJ2-2, with 9 bases matching TRBD1. The CDR3 loop spans 16 amino acids. Germline CDR1 SGHNT, CDR2 YYREEE (reference sequence). The ends lost 5 bases at V and 7 bases at J; junction bases unmatched: 12. CDR3 sequence (DNA): TGTGCCAGCAGTCACACAGGGGGCGCGAGGAACGGGGAGCTGTTTTTT. It encodes CASSHTGGARNGELFF.

V is TRBV2 and J is TRBJ1-1, with D perhaps TRBD1 (5 bases). The V and J ends lost 6 bases and 7 bases respectively, with 12 bases between them. The CDR3 spans 12 residues. The germline V gene encodes CDR1 SNHLY and CDR2 FYNNEI. DNA of the CDR3: TGTGCCAGCAGAGGAGACAGTTTTGAAGCTTTCTTT. This gives the protein CASRGDSFEAFF. Full variable domain (missing parts from reference TRBV2 and TRBJ1-1): EPEVTQTPSHQVTQMGQEVILRCVPISNHLYFYWYRQILGQKVEFLVSFYNNEISEKSEIFDDQFSVERPDGSNFTLKIRSTKLEDSAMYFCASRGDSFEAFFGQGTRLTVV.

The chain recombines TRBV5-1 with TRBJ1-1, with D possibly TRBD1 on 5 matching bases. The ends were cut back, 3 bases at V and 2 bases at J, with 14 bases in the middle. CDR3 length: 15 residues. Looked up from germline, CDR1 is SGHRS and CDR2 is YFSETQ. CDR3 in DNA: TGCGCCAGCAGCTGGGCTGGACAATTCAACACTGAAGCTTTCTTT. It codes for CASSWAGQFNTEAFF.

In this sample, this clone turned up a few times. This chain joins TRBV5-1 and TRBJ2-1, with TRBD2 identical over 7 bases. Germline-derived CDR1 and CDR2 are SGHRS and YFSETQ. V was clipped by 1 base and J by 6 bases; unmatched bases: 4. The CDR3 has 14 amino acids. The CDR3 DNA reads as TGCGCCAGCAGCTTGAAGCCTAGCGGCAATGAGCAGTTCTTC. Translating gives CASSLKPSGNEQFF.

The J gene is TRBJ2-1, the V gene TRBV28; TRBD2 matches 13 bases. The CDR3 has 18 residues. The V segment lost 6 bases and the J segment 2 bases; nucleotides outside the gene matches: 10. Per the germline V gene, CDR1 is MDHEN and CDR2 is SYDVKM. The CDR3 reads CASSLGLAGALAYNEQFF. Here the CDR3 DNA reads TGTGCCAGCAGCCTCGGACTAGCGGGAGCCCTAGCCTACAATGAGCAGTTCTTC.

The V call is TRBV10-3, the J call TRBJ2-5, with TRBD1 matching 10 bases. Germline V gene data show CDR1 as ENHRY and CDR2 as SYGVKD. V lost 2 bases, J lost 1 base, and 4 bases stayed unmatched. The CDR3 has 16 residues. This CDR3 reads CAISETGTGVQETQYF. The DNA for the CDR3 is TGTGCCATCAGTGAGACCGGGACAGGGGTCCAAGAGACCCAGTACTTC.

The sample holds a few counts of this clone. The rearrangement joins TRBV7-2 to TRBJ2-7; 10 bases map to TRBD2. This CDR3 has 15 residues. J lost 2 bases, V lost 5 bases, and 6 bases had no gene match. CDR1 and CDR2 (germline): SGHTA, FQGNSA. The CDR3 coding sequence is TGTGCCAGCAGCCCCTGGACTAGCGGTGCCTACGAGCAGTACTTC. Translated: CASSPWTSGAYEQYF. Together with reference TRBV7-2 and TRBJ2-7, the CDR3 gives the full variable domain: GAGVSQSPSNKVTEKGKDVELRCDPISGHTALYWYRQSLGQGLEFLIYFQGNSAPDKSGLPSDRFSAERTGGSVSTLTIQRTQQEDSAVYLCASSPWTSGAYEQYFGPGTRLTVT.

The V and J genes are TRBV28 and TRBJ2-5; tentatively, D is TRBD1 (6 bases). The V gene lost 1 base and the J gene lost 5 bases, with 11 bases spanning the gap. The CDR3 sequence is 14 residues long. CDR1 and CDR2 from the germline V gene are MDHEN and SYDVKM. For the CDR3, the DNA is TGTGCCAGCAGTTTATCCAGGGGCGTTGAGACCCAGTACTTC. Protein: CASSLSRGVETQYF.

On this clone itself: The identical CDR3 is also encoded by other nucleotide sequences in the sample. J is TRBJ2-1 and V is TRBV14; D remains ambiguous. CDR1 SGHDN and CDR2 FVKESK come from the germline V gene. The CDR3 consists of 14 residues. The germline V and J ends were trimmed by 1 base and 4 bases, with 8 bases remaining between them. This CDR3 is CASSQAGAYNEQFF. The DNA of the CDR3 is TGTGCCAGCAGCCAAGCCGGAGCATACAATGAGCAGTTCTTC.

This clone occurred a few times. Here the CDR3 DNA reads TGTGCCAGCAGTTTATTCGGGTCTAACTATGGCTACACCTTC. It translates to CASSLFGSNYGYTF. The chain joins TRBV27 to TRBJ1-2; D is ambiguous. Germline V CDR1 and CDR2: MNHEY, SMNVEV (reference sequence). With 1 base removed from V and 0 bases from J, the gap between germline ends came to 6 bases. This CDR3 has 14 amino acids.

This CDR3 is CARSGTGYTGELFF. In nucleotides, the CDR3 is TGTGCCAGATCCGGGACAGGGTACACCGGGGAGCTGTTTTTT. This chain joins TRBV7-2 and TRBJ2-2; TRBD1 matches at 9 bases. The J segment lost 3 bases and the V segment lost 9 bases, leaving 5 bases of the junction unmatched. Germline CDR1 and CDR2: SGHTA and FQGNSA. The CDR3 runs 14 residues.

A note on this clone: The same CDR3 arises from other DNA sequences in this sample as well. The J gene is TRBJ1-5, the V gene TRBV15; 7 bases are shared with TRBD1. The CDR3 is 14 amino acids. Germline CDR1 and CDR2: LNHNV and YYDKDF (reference sequence). V trimming: 3 bases; J trimming: 5 bases; junction bases outside the gene matches: 4. The CDR3 loop is CATSSGTVYQPQHF. DNA for the CDR3: TGTGCCACCAGCAGCGGGACAGTTTATCAGCCCCAGCATTTT.

DNA for the CDR3: TGTGCCAGCAGCGTTAGGACTAGCAACAATGAGCAGTTCTTC. It codes for CASSVRTSNNEQFF. This chain links TRBV9 with TRBJ2-1, with 8 bases that match TRBD2. With 2 bases clipped from V and 5 bases from J, the junction kept 3 bases outside the gene matches. The CDR3 covers 14 residues. Looked up from germline, CDR1 is SGDLS and CDR2 is YYNGEE.

A few counts support this clone. V and J are TRBV9 and TRBJ2-3; 7 bases line up with TRBD1. There are 14 residues in the CDR3. CDR1 SGDLS and CDR2 YYNGEE come from the germline V gene. J lost 3 bases, V lost 3 bases, and 4 bases had no gene match. DNA for the CDR3: TGTGCCAGCAGCGCGGCGACAGGGACAGATACGCAGTATTTT. Translated, it gives CASSAATGTDTQYF.

The chain links TRBV5-4 to TRBJ2-1; the D gene is possibly TRBD2 (6 bases). The CDR3 covers 17 residues. V dropped 4 bases and J dropped 3 bases, with 20 bases sitting between them. Germline loops: CDR1 SGHNT, CDR2 YYREEE (reference sequence). The CDR3 DNA reads as TGTGCCAGCAGCCCTGACCCCGGGGGACTCCTCTACAATGAGCAGTTCTTC. This codes for CASSPDPGGLLYNEQFF.

This clone was seen a single time. Other DNA variants within this sample encode the same CDR3. V gene TRBV28 combines with J gene TRBJ2-1, with TRBD2 matching 12 bases. The CDR3 is made up of 15 amino acids. The ends lost 3 bases at V and 3 bases at J; junction bases unmatched: 0. Germline lookup yields CDR1 MDHEN and CDR2 SYDVKM. The CDR3 reads CASSLTSGSYNEQFF. The DNA of the CDR3 is TGTGCCAGCAGTTTGACTAGCGGGAGCTACAATGAGCAGTTCTTC.

This chain uses TRBV19 with TRBJ2-6, with TRBD1 identical over 9 bases. The J segment lost 1 base and the V segment lost 3 bases, leaving 7 bases of the junction unmatched. The CDR3 loop spans 18 amino acids. Germline V lookup: CDR1 LNHDA, CDR2 SQIVND (reference sequence). CDR3 loop: CASSIFTGGTSGANVLTF. The CDR3 region has the DNA TGTGCCAGTAGTATTTTTACAGGGGGCACATCTGGGGCCAACGTCCTGACTTTC.

The chain carries TRBV11-2 and TRBJ2-6; 9 bases fit TRBD1. J was trimmed by 4 bases and V by 5 bases; bases with no gene match: 3. The CDR3 loop spans 15 amino acids. The germline V gene has CDR1 SGHAT and CDR2 FQNNGV. CDR3 loop: CASSRTGEGANVLTF. The CDR3 DNA sequence: TGTGCCAGCAGCCGGACAGGGGAAGGGGCCAACGTCCTGACTTTC.

This chain connects TRBV7-9 to TRBJ1-5; D is undetermined. Germline assignment: CDR1 SEHNR and CDR2 FQNEAQ (reference sequence). There are 13 residues in the CDR3. Trimming cost V 3 bases and J 9 bases, with 12 bases left between them. The CDR3 protein is CASSLKNVGPQHF. DNA for the CDR3: TGTGCCAGCAGCTTGAAGAATGTCGGGCCCCAGCATTTT.

The V gene is TRBV6-6, the J gene TRBJ1-2; unclear D gene. Trimming took 5 bases from V and 6 from J, leaving 16 bases between them. Germline CDR1 reads MNHNY; CDR2 reads SVGAGI (reference sequence). This CDR3 is 14 amino acids long. CDR3: CASSNPQVSDGYTF. CDR3 DNA: TGTGCCAGCAGTAACCCCCAGGTGTCGGATGGCTACACCTTC.

The chain couples TRBV28 to TRBJ1-2; 9 bases are shared with TRBD1. There are 14 residues in the CDR3. Per the germline V gene, CDR1 is MDHEN and CDR2 is SYDVKM. V lost 4 bases to trimming and J lost 8 bases; unmatched junction nucleotides: 8. The CDR3 protein is CASSSPGQGAGYTF. CDR3 sequence (DNA): TGTGCCAGCAGTTCACCGGGACAGGGAGCCGGCTACACCTTC.

The chain is built from TRBV4-3 and TRBJ2-1; 10 nucleotides match TRBD2. This CDR3 is built from 15 residues. The germline CDR1 and CDR2 sequences are LGHNA and YSLEER. The J segment lost 8 bases and the V segment lost 4 bases, leaving 8 bases of the junction unmatched. The CDR3 spells CASSLELAGVYEQFF. The CDR3 DNA follows: TGCGCCAGCAGCCTGGAGCTAGCGGGAGTTTATGAGCAGTTCTTC.

This sequence joins TRBV7-2 and TRBJ2-1; D may be TRBD2 (5 bases). V was trimmed by 5 bases and J by 6 bases, leaving 17 bases between them. The CDR3 consists of 15 residues. Germline-derived CDR1 and CDR2 are SGHTA and FQGNSA. CDR3 DNA sequence: TGTGCCAGCAGCCCCCCCGGGGTTCGGGGCAATGAGCAGTTCTTC. This codes for CASSPPGVRGNEQFF.

This clone turned up a few times. The chain employs TRBV27 and TRBJ2-3, with D possibly TRBD1 on 5 matching bases. CDR3 length equals 14 residues. V was pared by 6 bases and J by 7 bases, with 17 bases between. Per the germline V gene, CDR1 is MNHEY and CDR2 is SMNVEV (reference sequence). CDR3 sequence (DNA): TGTGCCAGCAGCGCCGTCCAGGGCCTAAATACGCAGTATTTT. Translated: CASSAVQGLNTQYF.